This T cell receptor beta chain was documented in a study of blood T cell repertoires in COVID-19. Whole-study context: T cells, B-cell-depleted T cells, or PBMCs provided the cDNA or gDNA that served as material.

Original processing methods: Amplified reference gene primers provided the basis for estimating nucleated cell counts. The repertoire was sequenced with immunoSEQ multiplex PCR; TCRdb's copy has only in-frame clones and lacks some. From that table come the V and J calls and clone size; the DNA was used to work out D and trimming. This repertoire shows 9,000 to 13,000 clones, 80% to 90% found once; its top ten account for roughly 9.8%. This clone was observed a few times. J was trimmed by 6 bases and V by 4 bases; bases with no gene match: 13. CDR1 LGHDT and CDR2 YNNKEL come from the germline V gene (reference sequence). The CDR3 sequence is 17 residues long.

Sequenced material: peripheral blood. The origin of this receptor is a human donor in a cohort sampled during active COVID-19. The rearrangement uses TRBV3-1 (or the pseudogene TRBV3-2) and TRBJ2-1; 9 nucleotides agree with TRBD2. CDR3 bases: TGTGCCAGCAGCCCCCGAATAGCGGGGGATGGTAGCAATGAGCAGTTCTTC. It is translated as CASSPRIAGDGSNEQFF.